In this sample, the clone carrying this T cell receptor (beta chain) turned up a few times. Its antigen is undetermined. This entry is derived from a study of CD8 T cells in Susac syndrome. Study-wide findings and caveats: In total CD8+ repertoires, approximately 15 Susac-specific public clones were found, and roughly 5 in CD8+ TEMRA repertoires.

RNA, at about 0.45 to 1 ug, was reverse transcribed with random hexamers. Amplification of the TCR beta CDR3 was carried out by immunoSEQ multiplex PCR, which spanned a total of 54 Vbeta and 13 Jbeta segments. MiXCR, applied by TCRdb to the immunoSEQ multiplex PCR reads, yields one record per CDR3 protein. Of roughly 150,000 distinct CDR3 sequences listed, 95% are singletons. Sequencing of TCR beta was performed on blood CD8+ and CD4+ T cells. The receptor was derived from a human donor with Susac syndrome. The sequencing sample was made of CD8+ T cells from PBMCs.

CDR3 bases: TGTGCCAGCAGCCCTACTCGTGCGGGAGGGTCAGAGACCCAGTACTTC. Translating it yields CASSPTRAGGSETQYF. The V and J genes are TRBV11-2 and TRBJ2-5, with TRBD2 matching over 9 bases. This CDR3 contains 16 residues. V lost 5 bases, J lost 4 bases, and 11 bases stayed unmatched. Looked up from germline, CDR1 is SGHAT and CDR2 is FQNNGV. Variable domain in full (rest from reference TRBV11-2 and TRBJ2-5): EAGVAQSPRYKIIEKRQSVAFWCNPISGHATLYWYQQILGQGPKLLIQFQNNGVVDDSQLPKDRFSAERLKGVDSTLKIQPAKLEDSAVYLCASSPTRAGGSETQYFGPGTRLLVL.